This T cell receptor beta chain was identified during a study of naive and memory T cell subsets. General observations from the study: Especially in CD8 cells, naive repertoires contained a few larger clonotypes, possibly CD45RA-re-expressing memory cells.

The beta constant-region primer was an equimolar mix of two oligonucleotides covering TRBC1 and TRBC2. Ligated cDNA was amplified by four rounds of PCR with nested alpha and beta constant-region primers and SP2. Via MiXCR, TCRdb re-called the UMI-ligation and nested PCR reads, giving one row per CDR3 protein. This sample has around 140,000 distinct CDR3 sequences, with approximately 21% found just once. From germline, CDR1 is MDHEN and CDR2 SYDVKM. V trimming: 2 bases; J trimming: 4 bases; junction bases outside the gene matches: 11. The CDR3 is made up of 19 amino acids. Worth noting for this clonotype: The antigen is undetermined.

The sample was naive CD8+ T cells from blood. The TCR comes from a human donor in good health. This chain links TRBV28 with TRBJ2-1; 13 bases map to TRBD2. CDR3 sequence: CASSLISGLAGKSYNEQFF. The CDR3, as DNA: TGTGCCAGCAGTTTAATATCGGGACTAGCGGGAAAGTCGTACAATGAGCAGTTCTTC.